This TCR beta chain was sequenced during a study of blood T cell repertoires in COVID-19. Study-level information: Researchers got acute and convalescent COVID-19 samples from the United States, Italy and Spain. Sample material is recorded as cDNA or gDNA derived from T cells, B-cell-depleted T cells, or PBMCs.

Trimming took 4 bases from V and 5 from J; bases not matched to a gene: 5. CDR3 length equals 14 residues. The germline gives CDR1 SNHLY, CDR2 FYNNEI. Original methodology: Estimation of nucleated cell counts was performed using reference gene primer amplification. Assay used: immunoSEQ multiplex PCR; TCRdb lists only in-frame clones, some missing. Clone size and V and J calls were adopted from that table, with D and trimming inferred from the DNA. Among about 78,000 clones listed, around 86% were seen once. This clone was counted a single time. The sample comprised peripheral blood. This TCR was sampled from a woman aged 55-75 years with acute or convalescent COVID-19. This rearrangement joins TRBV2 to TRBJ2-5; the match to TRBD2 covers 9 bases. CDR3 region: CASSASSGIETQYF. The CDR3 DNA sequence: TGTGCCAGCAGTGCTTCTAGCGGGATTGAGACCCAGTACTTC.